This TCR beta chain stems from a study of human CD8 memory T cell subsets. Researchers made TCR beta libraries via UMI-labeled 5' RACE. TCRdb reanalyzed the 5' RACE reads, giving one entry per CDR3 protein sequence and no DNA. Its table lists roughly 10,000 distinct CDR3 sequences. CDR3 length: 15 amino acids. Per the germline V gene, CDR1 is SGHDT and CDR2 is YYEEEE. The chain employs TRBV5-6 and TRBJ2-1. The sample taken for sequencing was CD8+ T cells from PBMCs. This sequence was found in a human donor in good health. The CDR3 is CASSLDRRSYNEQFF.